The clone carrying this T cell receptor beta chain was detected many times. The library targeted TCRbeta and was prepared with unique molecular identifiers. TCRdb itself ran the PCR reads through MiXCR, one entry per CDR3 protein. The sample holds almost 500,000 distinct CDR3 sequences; under 15% are singletons and the top ten take around 5.8%. The data belong to a study of T-cell reconstitution after alpha-beta-depleted transplantation in children. This CDR3 contains 15 residues. The ends were cut back, 8 bases at V and 0 bases at J, with 14 bases in the middle. Here the sequenced sample was PBMCs from the stem cell graft donor, taken from the stem cell graft. The sequence was collected from a human donor who donated a stem cell graft to a child with combined immunodeficiency. This chain joins TRBV12-3 or TRBV12-4 and TRBJ2-1; perhaps TRBD2 as D (5 bases). The CDR3 spells CASSPQGSSYNEQFF. As DNA, the CDR3 is TGTGCCAGCTCACCACAAGGGAGCTCCTACAATGAGCAGTTCTTC.